The source of this TCR beta chain is a study of shared clonotypes between healthy human individuals. Turning to the study itself: CD4 naive and memory got three plates each, CD8 naive two, CD8 memory one.

V was trimmed by 3 bases and J by 5 bases, leaving 11 bases between them. The CDR3 runs 13 residues. The germline V gene has CDR1 LNHDA and CDR2 SQIVND (reference sequence). Produced via immunoSEQ multiplex PCR; TCRdb's table is partial and in-frame only. The repertoire holds about 1.5 million clones, with around 95% as singletons. The receptor comes from a man under 40 in good health. This chain joins TRBV19 and TRBJ2-7; TRBD1 might be the D (6 bases). Material for sequencing was naive CD4+ T cells sorted from blood. As to subset: CD45RA+ positively selected. This chain's CDR3 is CASSMMAGDEQYF. CDR3 in DNA: TGTGCCAGTAGTATGATGGCAGGGGACGAGCAGTACTTC. Looking up the rest from reference TRBV19 and TRBJ2-7 gives the full variable domain: DGGITQSPKYLFRKEGQNVTLSCEQNLNHDAMYWYRQDPGQGLRLIYYSQIVNDFQKGDIAEGYSVSREKKESFPLTVTSAQKNPTAFYLCASSMMAGDEQYFGPGTRLTVT.